This T cell receptor beta chain is from a study of blood T cell repertoires in COVID-19. About the study: Whether acute or convalescent, the COVID-19 samples came from the United States, Italy and Spain.

This clone was counted a single time. As handled by the study authors: From reference gene primer amplification, estimates of nucleated cell counts were derived. Produced via immunoSEQ multiplex PCR; TCRdb's table is partial and in-frame only. V, J and clone size are those of that table, while D and trimming were read from the DNA. The table records about 200,000 clones, roughly nine tenths of them present only once. V gave up 3 bases and J gave up 0 bases; unmatched junction bases: 6. CDR1 and CDR2 (germline): SQVTM, ANQGSEA. The CDR3 is made up of 15 amino acids. Sequences were obtained from PBMCs or T cells enriched from blood (not recorded which). The chain joins TRBV29-1 to TRBJ2-3; 7 nucleotides line up with TRBD2. This sequence originates from a woman aged 40-49 years with acute COVID-19. CDR3 sequence: CSVEGGLGSTDTQYF. The CDR3 nucleotides are TGCAGCGTTGAGGGTGGACTAGGAAGCACAGATACGCAGTATTTT.